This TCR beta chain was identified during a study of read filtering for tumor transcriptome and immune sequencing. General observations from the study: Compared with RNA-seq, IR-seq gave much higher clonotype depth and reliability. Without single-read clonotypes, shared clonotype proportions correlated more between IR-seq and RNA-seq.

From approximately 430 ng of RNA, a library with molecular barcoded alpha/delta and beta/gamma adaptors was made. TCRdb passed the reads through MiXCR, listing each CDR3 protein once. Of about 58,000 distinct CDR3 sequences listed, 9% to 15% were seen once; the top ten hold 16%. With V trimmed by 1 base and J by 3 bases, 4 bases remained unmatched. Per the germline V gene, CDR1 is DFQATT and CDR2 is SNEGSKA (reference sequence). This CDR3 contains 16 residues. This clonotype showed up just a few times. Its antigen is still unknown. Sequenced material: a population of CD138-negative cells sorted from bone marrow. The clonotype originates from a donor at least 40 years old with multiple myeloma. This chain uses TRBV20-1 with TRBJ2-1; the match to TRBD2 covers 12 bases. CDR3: CSARASGLAGYNEQFF. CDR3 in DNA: TGCAGTGCTAGAGCCTCGGGACTAGCGGGCTACAATGAGCAGTTCTTC.